The sequence of this T cell receptor beta chain was determined in a study of naive and memory T cell subsets. General observations from the study: Over 85% of naive TCR sequences appeared only once, unlike memory subsets. Naive repertoires, especially CD8, held a few larger clonotypes, possibly memory cells re-expressing CD45RA.

This clonotype appeared a few times. Its antigen remains unknown. The CDR3 has 15 amino acids. Germline trimming cut 4 bases from V and 2 bases from J; bases unmatched to any gene: 7. Germline-derived CDR1 and CDR2 are SGHTS and YDEGEE. An equimolar mix of two oligonucleotides served as the beta constant-region primer for TRBC1 and TRBC2. Four rounds of PCR amplified the ligated cDNA using nested alpha and beta constant-region primers plus SP2. TCRdb recomputed calls from the UMI-ligation and nested PCR reads with MiXCR, one row per CDR3 protein. The data hold over 100,000 distinct CDR3 sequences, with around 15% observed a single time.

The clonotype was recovered from a human donor in good health. The specimen was naive CD8+ T cells from blood. The chain couples TRBV5-8 to TRBJ2-5, with 8 bases matching TRBD2. DNA of the CDR3: TGTGCCAGCAGCCAAGCGGGAGTAAGGCAAGAGACCCAGTACTTC. Residues: CASSQAGVRQETQYF. The variable domain in full, with the rest retrieved from reference TRBV5-8 and TRBJ2-5, is EAGVTQSPTHLIKTRGQQATLRCSPISGHTSVYWYQQALGLGLQFLLWYDEGEERNRGNFPPRFSGRQFPNYSSELNVNALELEDSALYLCASSQAGVRQETQYFGPGTRLLVL.